Listed below are T cell receptor beta chains from one sample, sequenced in a study of blood T cell repertoires in COVID-19. Method: immunoSEQ multiplex PCR; TCRdb's copy keeps in-frame clones and lacks some. Of fewer than 250,000 clones in the sample, approximately 84% were seen once. The specimen was PBMCs or T cells enriched from blood (not recorded which). The receptors stem from a man in his sixties who had recovered from COVID-19. The CDR3 runs from the conserved cysteine through the conserved F or W. The D gene is left open where the match is weak. Only part of the rows carry a size: once, few, many, or a class if the clone is expanded.

V	J	size	D	CDR3	DNA
TRBV3-1/TRBV3-2	TRBJ2-2	-	-	CASSQASQRDTGELFF	TGTGCCAGCAGCCAAGCTAGCCAGCGGGACACCGGGGAGCTGTTTTTT
TRBV6-5	TRBJ2-5	few	-	CASQGRSETQYF	TGTGCCAGTCAGGGAAGATCGGAGACCCAGTACTTC
TRBV7-9	TRBJ2-7	-	-	CASSFNRVSYEQYF	TGTGCCAGCAGCTTTAACAGGGTCTCCTACGAGCAGTACTTC
TRBV4-1	TRBJ1-5	once	-	CASSQDFGGNQPQHF	TGCGCCAGCAGCCAAGATTTTGGCGGGAATCAGCCCCAGCATTTT
TRBV3-1/TRBV3-2	TRBJ1-1	-	-	CASSQESGMNTEAFF	TGTGCCAGCAGCCAAGAGTCTGGCATGAACACTGAAGCTTTCTTT
TRBV19	TRBJ1-4	few	-	CASSPAHSGGPNEKLFF	TGTGCCAGTAGCCCCGCCCATAGCGGAGGTCCTAATGAAAAACTGTTTTTT
TRBV5-6	TRBJ1-2	-	TRBD1	CASSTGQTGYTF	TGTGCCAGCAGCACGGGACAGACGGGCTACACCTTC
TRBV3-1/TRBV3-2	TRBJ2-1	-	TRBD2	CASSQSSGSHNEQFF	TGTGCCAGCAGCCAAAGTAGCGGGTCACACAATGAGCAGTTCTTC
TRBV5-8	TRBJ1-5	-	TRBD1	CASRSTGVQPQHF	TGTGCCAGCAGGTCGACAGGGGTCCAGCCCCAGCATTTT
TRBV4-3	TRBJ2-5	-	-	CASSQDFGRGVQETQYF	TGCGCCAGCAGCCAAGATTTTGGGCGGGGAGTACAAGAGACCCAGTACTTC
TRBV5-1	TRBJ1-1	-	-	CASSLDPRNTEAFF	TGCGCCAGCAGCTTGGACCCCAGGAACACTGAAGCTTTCTTT
TRBV11-3	TRBJ2-3	-	TRBD2	CASSLRRTSGGITDTQYF	TGTGCCAGCAGCTTACGGAGGACTAGCGGGGGGATCACAGATACGCAGTATTTT
TRBV6-5	TRBJ1-6	-	-	CASSYLGQRMNSPLHF	TGTGCCAGCAGTTACTTGGGCCAACGGATGAATTCACCCCTCCACTTT
TRBV3-1/TRBV3-2	TRBJ2-1	-	-	CASSQVWVTDEQFF	TGTGCCAGCAGCCAAGTATGGGTGACAGATGAGCAGTTCTTC
TRBV25-1	TRBJ1-3	-	-	CASSDAPPGNTIYF	TGTGCCAGCAGTGATGCGCCGCCTGGAAACACCATATATTTT
TRBV6-4	TRBJ2-3	-	TRBD2	CASSDGGGAYTQYF	TGTGCCAGCAGTGACGGCGGGGGGGCCTATACGCAGTATTTT
TRBV11-3	TRBJ2-5	-	TRBD1	CASSLEWTGARETQYF	TGTGCCAGCAGCTTAGAGTGGACAGGGGCCAGGGAGACCCAGTACTTC
TRBV18	TRBJ1-2	few	-	CASSPLRTESHGYTF	TGTGCCAGCTCACCCCTTCGGACAGAATCACATGGCTACACCTTC
TRBV7-2	TRBJ2-7	-	-	CASSQAGVTEYEQYF	TGTGCCAGCAGCCAGGCAGGGGTTACGGAGTACGAGCAGTACTTC
TRBV20-1	TRBJ1-6	-	-	CSASQQLDSPLHF	TGCAGTGCTAGTCAACAGTTGGATTCACCCCTCCACTTT
TRBV3-1/TRBV3-2	TRBJ1-1	few	TRBD1	CASSPEETGGRTEAFF	TGTGCCAGCAGCCCCGAAGAAACAGGGGGCCGGACTGAAGCTTTCTTT
TRBV11-2	TRBJ2-7	-	-	CASSRDNYEQYF	TGTGCCAGCAGTCGGGACAACTACGAGCAGTACTTC